This T cell receptor (beta chain) was captured by sequencing in a study of CD8+CD57+ T cells in acquired aplastic anemia. In the study overall: On average, sorted CD4+ and CD8+ cells gave 3.2 ug of DNA.

With respect to this clonotype: The target antigen is unknown.

The study, taken as a whole, reports: Twenty-nine CD8+ CDR3 sequences were shared between patients and controls.

CD8+CD57+ cell expansion had been shown by flow cytometry in patients chosen for sequencing. Each patient carried a diagnosis of severe acquired aplastic anemia. At blood sampling, none of the patients had yet received therapy. TCR beta VDJ and CDR3 profiles were obtained from a genomic DNA template. TCRdb fed the reads into MiXCR, producing one record per CDR3 protein. The data contain around 170,000 distinct CDR3 sequences, 40% to 55% of them singletons. In germline, CDR1 is SGHRS, CDR2 YFSETQ. CDR3 length: 12 amino acids. V lost 0 bases and J lost 6, with 6 bases in between. Material for sequencing was sorted CD4+, CD8+, or CD8+CD57+ T cells (not recorded which) from PBMCs. The rearrangement links TRBV5-1 to TRBJ1-2; D ambiguous. This TCR derives from a human donor with aplastic anemia. Here the CDR3 reads CASSLEDNGYTF. Written as DNA, the CDR3 is TGCGCCAGCAGCTTGGAGGATAATGGCTACACCTTC. The full variable domain, completed using reference TRBV5-1 and TRBJ1-2, is KAGVTQTPRYLIKTRGQQVTLSCSPISGHRSVSWYQQTPGQGLQFLFEYFSETQRNKGNFPGRFSGRQFSNSRSEMNVSTLELGDSALYLCASSLEDNGYTFGSGTRLTVV.